These 14 T cell receptor beta chains were all obtained from the same sample, sequenced in a study of response to subunit inactivated influenza vaccine. TCRdb independently ran MiXCR on the RT-PCR reads; one entry per CDR3 protein. The top ten clones hold roughly 3.1% of a sample with roughly 500,000 distinct CDR3 sequences, 16% of them seen once. Material: CD4+ T cells sorted from PBMCs, obtained roughly 24 months after vaccination. These receptor sequences come from a man aged 50 to 75 who received an inactivated influenza vaccine.

The chain couples TRBV28 to TRBJ2-7, with D hard to call. Germline V gene lookup returns CDR1 MDHEN and CDR2 SYDVKM. V gave up 5 bases and J gave up 4 bases, with 9 bases separating them. The CDR3 has 12 amino acids. CDR3 coding DNA: TGTGCCAGCAGTCACAATGAGTACGAGCAGTACTTC. Protein: CASSHNEYEQYF. The whole variable domain, filled in from reference TRBV28 and TRBJ2-7, reads DVKVTQSSRYLVKRTGEKVFLECVQDMDHENMFWYRQDPGLGLRLIYFSYDVKMKEKGDIPEGYSVSREKKERFSLILESASTNQTSMYLCASSHNEYEQYFGPGTRLTVT.

This clonotype has only a few counts. The V call is TRBV7-2, the J call TRBJ1-1, with TRBD1 matching 12 bases. Germline CDR1 and CDR2: SGHTA and FQGNSA. J was trimmed by 12 bases and V by 0 bases; bases with no gene match: 5. The CDR3 loop spans 14 amino acids. The CDR3: CASSLAPGQGATFF. Here the CDR3 DNA reads TGTGCCAGCAGCTTAGCCCCGGGACAGGGGGCAACTTTCTTT.

The rearrangement joins TRBV7-2 to TRBJ2-5, with 7 bases identical to TRBD2. The germline CDR1 and CDR2 sequences are SGHTA and FQGNSA. The CDR3 is 15 residues long. V gave up 4 bases and J gave up 1 base; unmatched junction bases: 6. The CDR3 coding sequence is TGTGCCAGCAGCTGGGTGGGAGGGCTCCAAGAGACCCAGTACTTC. It encodes CASSWVGGLQETQYF.

The rearrangement joins TRBV9 to TRBJ2-5; 7 nucleotides match TRBD2. The CDR3 covers 15 residues. Germline loops: CDR1 SGDLS, CDR2 YYNGEE. Losses at the gene ends were 0 bases for V and 4 bases for J; bases not matched to a gene: 6. CDR3 loop: CASSVDIGRAETQYF. The CDR3 coding sequence is TGTGCCAGCAGCGTAGACATAGGGAGGGCAGAGACCCAGTACTTC. The whole variable domain, remainder taken from reference TRBV9 and TRBJ2-5, is DSGVTQTPKHLITATGQRVTLRCSPRSGDLSVYWYQQSLDQGLQFLIQYYNGEERAKGNILERFSAQQFPDLHSELNLSSLELGDSALYFCASSVDIGRAETQYFGPGTRLLVL.

This clonotype appeared a few times. The chain has TRBV19 and TRBJ2-1; weak D call: TRBD1 (6 bases). Germline V gene sequence: CDR1 LNHDA, CDR2 SQIVND (reference sequence). This CDR3 contains 17 residues. Trimming left V 5 bases short and J 5 bases short, with 22 bases between. As DNA, the CDR3 is TGTGCCAGTAGTTCGCACAACGGGACACCCCGGAACAATGAGCAGTTCTTC. Its translation: CASSSHNGTPRNNEQFF.

The V and J genes are TRBV20-1 and TRBJ2-7, with a tentative D call TRBD2 (5 bases). In germline, CDR1 is DFQATT, CDR2 SNEGSKA (reference sequence). The CDR3 loop spans 13 amino acids. Trimming shortened V by 1 base and J by 0 bases, and 7 bases separated the two germline ends. The CDR3 is CSARAGNSYEQYF. The CDR3 nucleotides read TGCAGTGCTAGAGCCGGGAACTCCTACGAGCAGTACTTC.

The table lists this clonotype with a few counts. This chain links TRBV7-3 with TRBJ2-1, with D perhaps matching TRBD1 or TRBD2 (5 bases each). From germline, CDR1 is SGHTA and CDR2 FQGTGA. V lost 5 bases to trimming and J lost 3 bases, with 17 bases between them. This CDR3 spans 16 amino acids. The chain's CDR3 is CASSPARGGLYNEQFF. In DNA, the CDR3 is TGTGCCAGCAGCCCCGCCCGGGGCGGGCTCTACAATGAGCAGTTCTTC.

This clonotype appeared many times. The chain joins TRBV5-6 to TRBJ1-2; weak D call: TRBD1 (6 bases). Germline CDR1 reads SGHDT; CDR2 reads YYEEEE. Trimming shortened V by 4 bases and J by 6 bases, and 22 bases separated the two germline ends. The CDR3 contains 16 residues. The CDR3 DNA sequence: TGTGCCAGCAGCCCGTGGCCAGGGGATGGTAATAATGGCTACACCTTC. It encodes CASSPWPGDGNNGYTF.

The chain carries TRBV7-2 and TRBJ2-1, with D perhaps TRBD1 (5 bases). V was clipped by 6 bases and J by 2 bases, with 17 bases between them. The germline V gene has CDR1 SGHTA and CDR2 FQGNSA. The length of the CDR3 is 16 residues. This CDR3 is CASSRTGHPTYNEQFF. Here the CDR3 DNA reads TGTGCCAGCAGTCGAACAGGACATCCGACCTACAATGAGCAGTTCTTC.

This clonotype was observed a handful of times. In DNA form, the CDR3 reads TGTGCCAGCTCTAAGGACAGTATGAACACTGAAGCTTTCTTT. Amino acids: CASSKDSMNTEAFF. The J gene is TRBJ1-1, the V gene TRBV6-1; D may be TRBD1 (6 bases). Germline V gene lookup returns CDR1 MNHNS and CDR2 SASEGT. Trimming pared 8 bases from V and 0 bases from J, leaving 13 bases between. The CDR3 length is 14 residues.

The V and J genes are TRBV10-1 and TRBJ1-5, with D uncertain. The V end lost 7 bases, the J end lost 0 bases, and 13 bases lay between the germline ends. CDR1 and CDR2 (germline): WNHNN, SYGVQD (reference sequence). CDR3 size: 15 residues. The CDR3 DNA follows: TGCGCCAGCACCCCGGAAGGGTATAGCAATCAGCCCCAGCATTTT. Translation gives CASTPEGYSNQPQHF.

The rearrangement joins TRBV2 to TRBJ2-3, with 9 bases lining up with TRBD2. Germline trimming cut 6 bases from V and 4 bases from J; bases unmatched to any gene: 8. Germline V CDR1 and CDR2: SNHLY, FYNNEI. This CDR3 region has 15 residues. CDR3 protein: CASRLQRGAPDTQYF. The CDR3 DNA reads TGTGCCAGCAGGTTACAGCGGGGGGCCCCAGATACGCAGTATTTT. Filled out from reference TRBV2 and TRBJ2-3, the complete variable domain reads EPEVTQTPSHQVTQMGQEVILRCVPISNHLYFYWYRQILGQKVEFLVSFYNNEISEKSEIFDDQFSVERPDGSNFTLKIRSTKLEDSAMYFCASRLQRGAPDTQYFGPGTRLTVL.

This clonotype was detected once. CDR3 DNA: TGTGCCAGCAGTGACCAGGGCAATCAGCCCCAGCATTTT. Its translation: CASSDQGNQPQHF. The J gene is TRBJ1-5, the V gene TRBV25-1; D remains unclear. Trimming shortened V by 3 bases and J by 2 bases, and 5 bases separated the two germline ends. The germline V gene encodes CDR1 MGHDK and CDR2 SYGVNS. The CDR3 covers 13 residues. The variable domain in full, with the rest retrieved from reference TRBV25-1 and TRBJ1-5, is EADIYQTPRYLVIGTGKKITLECSQTMGHDKMYWYQQDPGMELHLIHYSYGVNSTEKGDLSSESTVSRIRTEHFPLTLESARPSHTSQYLCASSDQGNQPQHFGDGTRLSIL.

This clonotype was seen ten or more times. This chain connects TRBV10-3 to TRBJ1-1; D remains unclear. The CDR3 has 13 amino acids. Germline CDR1 and CDR2: ENHRY and SYGVKD. Trimming pared 3 bases from V and 0 bases from J, leaving 5 bases between. The CDR3 loop reads CAISERLNTEAFF. The CDR3 region has the DNA TGTGCCATCAGTGAAAGGTTGAACACTGAAGCTTTCTTT.